The rows below give T cell receptor beta chains drawn from one sample of a study of cytomegalovirus exposure and HLA in healthy donors. Profiling relied on immunoSEQ multiplex PCR, and the TCRdb table lists in-frame clones only, not all of them. The repertoire holds some 130,000 clones, with over 65% as singletons. The sample was PBMCs. These receptors were taken from a female donor in good health and CMV-seropositive. CDR3s include the opening cysteine and the closing phenylalanine or tryptophan. A D gene is named only where the DNA matches it firmly. Rows give clone size only sometimes, using once, few, many, or a class for an expanded clone.

v_gene	d_gene	abundance	j_gene	CDR3nt	CDR3aa
TRBV11-2	TRBD1	few	TRBJ2-5	TGTGCCAGCAGCCACCGGGACAGGGGTTACGAGACCCAGTACTTC	CASSHRDRGYETQYF
TRBV28	-	-	TRBJ2-5	TGTGCCAGCAACTTCGACAGAAGGGAGACCCAGTACTTC	CASNFDRRETQYF
TRBV15	TRBD1	-	TRBJ2-5	TGTGCCACCAGCACAACAGGGGACCAAGAGACCCAGTACTTC	CATSTTGDQETQYF
TRBV5-1	TRBD2	-	TRBJ2-2	TGCGCCAGTACGCGACTAGCGGGAGTGCGGACCGGGGAGCTGTTTTTT	CASTRLAGVRTGELFF
TRBV4-1	-	-	TRBJ2-1	TGCGCCAGCAGCCAAGAGGGGAGGAGCTCCTACAATGAGCAGTTCTTC	CASSQEGRSSYNEQFF
TRBV7-8	-	-	TRBJ2-7	TGTGCCAGCAAACCACACAAAACAGCCTACGAGCAGTACTTC	CASKPHKTAYEQYF
TRBV7-6	TRBD2	-	TRBJ2-1	TGTGCCAGCAGCCTCGGGACTAGCGGGGGGCTTTACAATGAGCAGTTCTTC	CASSLGTSGGLYNEQFF
TRBV9	-	few	TRBJ2-5	TGTGCCAGCAGCGGCCGGGGCCAAGAGACCCAGTACTTC	CASSGRGQETQYF
TRBV7-9	TRBD2	-	TRBJ2-5	TGTGCCAGCAGCTTAATAGCGGGAGGAGAGACCCAGTACTTC	CASSLIAGGETQYF
TRBV7-2	TRBD1	-	TRBJ1-2	TGTGCCAGCAGCCCACAGGGGGCGGCAAACTATGGCTACACCTTC	CASSPQGAANYGYTF
TRBV10-1	TRBD2	-	TRBJ2-1	TGCGCCAGCAGTGAGTCCCTAGCGGGATATCAGTTCTTC	CASSESLAGYQFF
TRBV7-2	TRBD1	once	TRBJ1-3	TGTGCCAGCAGCGGGGGGACAGCCGGAAACACCATATATTTT	CASSGGTAGNTIYF
TRBV25-1	TRBD2	-	TRBJ2-2	TGTGCCAGCAGTGAGCTGGGACTAGCGGGAGTTGGCACCGGGGAGCTGTTTTTT	CASSELGLAGVGTGELFF
TRBV7-9	TRBD1	-	TRBJ2-6	TGTGCCAGCAGCGGGACAGGGATCTTCTCTGGGGCCAACGTCCTGACTTTC	CASSGTGIFSGANVLTF
TRBV6-5	-	-	TRBJ1-1	TGTGCCAGCGCCCACGGTCCGAACACTGAAGCTTTCTTT	CASAHGPNTEAFF